What follows are 10 T cell receptor beta chains derived from one specimen sequenced in a study of CD8 T cells in Susac syndrome. A quantity of about 0.45 to 1 ug RNA underwent reverse transcription using random hexamers. One entry per CDR3 protein results from TCRdb running MiXCR on the immunoSEQ multiplex PCR reads. The table includes approximately 160,000 distinct CDR3 sequences, 93% detected once. The sample consisted of CD4+ T cells from PBMCs. The receptor set was obtained from a human donor with multiple sclerosis.

This chain joins TRBV5-1 and TRBJ1-1; D may be TRBD1 (6 bases). The length of the CDR3 is 14 residues. Germline-derived CDR1 and CDR2 are SGHRS and YFSETQ. Trimming removed 7 bases from V and 1 base from J, with 14 bases in between. The CDR3 protein is CASRQGQSNTEAFF. CDR3 nucleotide sequence: TGCGCCAGCCGACAAGGACAGTCGAACACTGAAGCTTTCTTT.

The gene calls are TRBV18 and TRBJ2-7, with 12 positions matching TRBD1. The CDR3 consists of 17 residues. Trimming took 0 bases from V and 6 from J; bases not matched to a gene: 9. CDR1 is KGHSH and CDR2 is LQKENI in the germline V gene. CDR3 sequence reads: CASSPPGTGGARGEQYF. In DNA, the CDR3 is TGTGCCAGCTCACCACCGGGGACAGGGGGCGCGAGGGGCGAGCAGTACTTC. The full variable domain, its missing parts supplied by reference TRBV18 and TRBJ2-7, is NAGVMQNPRHLVRRRGQEARLRCSPMKGHSHVYWYRQLPEEGLKFMVYLQKENIIDESGMPKERFSAEFPKEGPSILRIQQVVRGDSAAYFCASSPPGTGGARGEQYFGPGTRLTVT.

The J gene is TRBJ1-1, the V gene TRBV9; tentatively, D is TRBD1 (5 bases). Germline CDR1 and CDR2: SGDLS and YYNGEE. CDR3 length equals 13 residues. The ends were cut back, 6 bases at V and 2 bases at J, with 11 bases in the middle. The CDR3 DNA reads as TGTGCCAGCACGAGGGGCCTAAACACTGAAGCTTTCTTT. Translated, it gives CASTRGLNTEAFF.

This sequence joins TRBV4-3 and TRBJ2-1; 7 positions agree with TRBD2. After removal of 4 bases from V and 4 bases from J, the junction contained 7 bases not matched to a gene. Germline assignment: CDR1 LGHNA and CDR2 YSLEER. The CDR3 loop spans 15 amino acids. Here the CDR3 DNA reads TGCGCCAGCAGCCTCGTGGCTAGCGGTTACAATGAGCAGTTCTTC. Protein sequence: CASSLVASGYNEQFF.

The CDR3 DNA is TGTGCCAGCAGCGATCCAACCAGGGCAGGGGGTACCTATGGCTACACCTTC. It specifies CASSDPTRAGGTYGYTF. This chain joins TRBV3-1 and TRBJ1-2; 7 nucleotides line up with TRBD1. V was pared by 5 bases and J by 4 bases, with 16 bases of the junction left unmatched. Germline assignment: CDR1 LGHDT and CDR2 YNNKEL (reference sequence). This CDR3 spans 17 amino acids.

The chain joins TRBV27 to TRBJ1-5, with D unclear. The V and J ends lost 3 bases and 7 bases respectively, with 13 bases between them. CDR1 and CDR2 (germline): MNHEY, SMNVEV (reference sequence). This CDR3 has 14 amino acids. For the CDR3, the DNA is TGTGCCAGCAGTTTTAATCCCAGGAGGCAGCCCCAGCATTTT. Encoded protein: CASSFNPRRQPQHF.

The chain links TRBV5-1 to TRBJ1-1; 10 bases agree with TRBD1. V lost 4 bases, J lost 1 base, and 4 bases stayed unmatched. Germline CDR1 and CDR2: SGHRS and YFSETQ. The CDR3 extends over 15 amino acids. CDR3 loop: CASSMRTGGNTEAFF. The CDR3 bases are TGCGCCAGCAGCATGCGGACAGGGGGGAACACTGAAGCTTTCTTT.

This chain uses TRBV20-1 with TRBJ2-1; D gene uncertain. This CDR3 has 12 amino acids. The V end lost 7 bases, the J end lost 7 bases, and 14 bases lay between the germline ends. CDR1 is DFQATT, CDR2 SNEGSKA, per germline (reference sequence). The CDR3 protein is CSGALSRNEQFF. The CDR3 coding sequence is TGCAGTGGCGCGCTTTCACGAAATGAGCAGTTCTTC.

The chain is built from TRBV12-3 or TRBV12-4 and TRBJ1-1, with D perhaps matching TRBD1 (6 bases). The CDR3 loop spans 13 amino acids. Trimming took 7 bases from V and 1 from J, leaving 10 bases between them. CDR3 in DNA: TGTGCCAGCACCCTACAGGGGAACACTGAAGCTTTCTTT. This codes for CASTLQGNTEAFF.

This chain links TRBV5-8 with TRBJ1-2; the D gene is possibly TRBD1 (5 bases). V was cut by 1 base and J by 3 bases, with 19 bases left in between. CDR3 length equals 17 residues. Germline CDR1 reads SGHTS; CDR2 reads YDEGEE. The CDR3 nucleotides are TGTGCCAGCAGCTTGACAGAAGCGACAGTACTGGACTATGGCTACACCTTC. Translation gives CASSLTEATVLDYGYTF.